What follows are 21 T cell receptor beta chains derived from one specimen sequenced in a study of blood T cell repertoires in COVID-19. Produced via immunoSEQ multiplex PCR; TCRdb's table is partial and in-frame only. The data show around 200,000 clones, with approximately 85% seen just once and 5.6% held by the top ten. Source material: PBMCs or T cells enriched from blood (not recorded which). Every receptor here comes from a man in his forties or fifties with acute COVID-19.

The chain is built from TRBV9 and TRBJ1-5; 9 nucleotides align to TRBD1. This CDR3 has 14 amino acids. J gave up 9 bases and V 3 bases, and 7 bases lay outside the gene matches. Germline-derived CDR1 and CDR2 are SGDLS and YYNGEE. The CDR3 reads CASSAGTGNSPQHF. DNA for the CDR3: TGTGCCAGCAGCGCCGGGACAGGGAATTCGCCCCAGCATTTT.

J is TRBJ1-6 and V is TRBV27; D unresolved. V was clipped by 4 bases and J by 0 bases, with 4 bases between them. Germline V gives CDR1 MNHEY, CDR2 SMNVEV (reference sequence). This CDR3 is 14 amino acids long. The CDR3 sequence: CASSWSSYNSPLHF. DNA of the CDR3: TGTGCCAGCAGTTGGAGCTCCTATAATTCACCCCTCCACTTT.

This clone occurred once. The J gene is TRBJ1-4, the V gene TRBV19; the match to TRBD1 covers 10 bases. The CDR3 consists of 15 residues. The V segment lost 4 bases and the J segment 6 bases; nucleotides outside the gene matches: 5. In germline, CDR1 is LNHDA, CDR2 SQIVND (reference sequence). DNA of the CDR3: TGTGCCAGTAGTAAAACCGGGACAGGGGATGAAAAACTGTTTTTT. Translation gives CASSKTGTGDEKLFF.

The chain carries TRBV7-9 and TRBJ1-1, with D uncertain. This CDR3 is built from 15 residues. Trimming removed 5 bases from V and 1 base from J, with 14 bases in between. Germline V gene sequence: CDR1 SEHNR, CDR2 FQNEAQ (reference sequence). DNA for the CDR3: TGTGCCAGCAGCACCCGGCTAGGAGGGAACACTGAAGCTTTCTTT. This translates into CASSTRLGGNTEAFF. Full variable domain (outside the CDR3, taken from reference TRBV7-9 and TRBJ1-1): DTGVSQNPRHKITKRGQNVTFRCDPISEHNRLYWYRQTLGQGPEFLTYFQNEAQLEKSRLLSDRFSAERPKGSFSTLEIQRTEQGDSAMYLCASSTRLGGNTEAFFGQGTRLTVV.

This clone showed up just once. The chain carries TRBV18 and TRBJ2-5, with 10 bases aligning to TRBD2. Losses at the gene ends were 3 bases for V and 5 bases for J; bases not matched to a gene: 9. Germline V gene lookup returns CDR1 KGHSH and CDR2 LQKENI. The CDR3 totals 16 residues. The chain's CDR3 is CASSPSGTSGTETQYF. In DNA, the CDR3 is TGTGCCAGCTCACCGTCCGGCACTAGCGGGACCGAGACCCAGTACTTC.

This clone was counted once. The chain recombines TRBV28 with TRBJ1-1, with D perhaps matching TRBD1 (6 bases). This CDR3 is built from 13 residues. V was shortened by 6 bases and J by 5 bases, with 13 bases between the two germline ends. In germline, CDR1 is MDHEN, CDR2 SYDVKM. CDR3 amino acids: CASRQGQETEAFF. CDR3 in DNA: TGTGCCAGCAGACAGGGCCAGGAAACTGAAGCTTTCTTT.

The chain links TRBV4-3 to TRBJ1-3; maybe TRBD1 (6 bases). CDR3 length equals 15 residues. From germline, CDR1 is LGHNA and CDR2 YSLEER. The V and J ends lost 4 bases and 4 bases respectively, with 14 bases between them. The DNA of the CDR3 is TGCGCCAGCAGCCTATCAGGGGACGGAGGAAACACCATATATTTT. Its protein product is CASSLSGDGGNTIYF.

The V gene is TRBV28, the J gene TRBJ2-7, with 8 bases identical to TRBD1. The CDR3 contains 16 residues. The germline CDR1 and CDR2 sequences are MDHEN and SYDVKM. V gave up 1 base and J gave up 5 bases; unmatched junction bases: 10. The CDR3 loop reads CASSLYTGQGPNEQYF. CDR3 nucleotide sequence: TGTGCCAGCAGTTTATACACAGGACAGGGCCCCAACGAGCAGTACTTC.

The chain combines TRBV19 with TRBJ2-7; TRBD1 aligns across 7 bases. This CDR3 comprises 13 residues. The V segment lost 5 bases and the J segment 6 bases; nucleotides outside the gene matches: 7. Germline-derived CDR1 and CDR2 are LNHDA and SQIVND (reference sequence). The CDR3 reads CASSVDRASEQYF. CDR3 DNA sequence: TGTGCCAGTAGTGTTGACAGGGCTAGCGAGCAGTACTTC. The whole variable domain, remainder taken from reference TRBV19 and TRBJ2-7, is DGGITQSPKYLFRKEGQNVTLSCEQNLNHDAMYWYRQDPGQGLRLIYYSQIVNDFQKGDIAEGYSVSREKKESFPLTVTSAQKNPTAFYLCASSVDRASEQYFGPGTRLTVT.

J is TRBJ1-1 and V is TRBV7-9, with a tentative D call TRBD1 (5 bases). Trimming stripped 3 bases from V and 11 bases from J, with 13 bases between. The CDR3 is made up of 12 amino acids. Germline assignment: CDR1 SEHNR and CDR2 FQNEAQ (reference sequence). CDR3 region: CASSFRGTRAFF. CDR3 DNA sequence: TGTGCCAGCAGCTTTAGGGGCACCAGGGCTTTCTTT.

The chain couples TRBV5-6 to TRBJ2-3, with 9 bases fitting TRBD2. The CDR3 is made up of 14 amino acids. With 4 bases clipped from V and 6 bases from J, the junction kept 6 bases outside the gene matches. CDR1 SGHDT and CDR2 YYEEEE come from the germline V gene. Written as DNA, the CDR3 is TGTGCCAGCAGCACCGGGACTAGCTTTGATACGCAGTATTTT. Amino acid sequence: CASSTGTSFDTQYF.

The chain combines TRBV9 with TRBJ2-2; 7 positions agree with TRBD1. V lost 4 bases, J lost 9 bases, and 12 bases stayed unmatched. Germline V gene data show CDR1 as SGDLS and CDR2 as YYNGEE. The CDR3 contains 15 residues. CDR3 in amino acids: CASSPPTGMFRELFF. CDR3 coding DNA: TGTGCCAGCAGCCCGCCGACAGGGATGTTCCGGGAGCTGTTTTTT.

For the CDR3, the DNA is TGTGCCAGTAGCCAGACAGGGCAATCAGGAAAACTGTTTTTT. Encoded protein: CASSQTGQSGKLFF. The rearrangement uses TRBV19 and TRBJ1-4; 7 bases align to TRBD1. The CDR3 consists of 14 residues. J was trimmed by 10 bases and V by 6 bases; bases with no gene match: 11. CDR1 is LNHDA and CDR2 is SQIVND in the germline V gene (reference sequence).

This clone appeared once. In DNA form, the CDR3 reads TGTGCCAGCAGCCACGGGTCTTCCTACGAGCAGTACTTC. Translation gives CASSHGSSYEQYF. The chain joins TRBV9 to TRBJ2-7; no firm D call. The V gene's germline CDR1 is SGDLS and CDR2 YYNGEE. Trimming stripped 4 bases from V and 1 base from J, with 9 bases between. The CDR3 sequence is 13 residues long.

V is TRBV19 and J is TRBJ2-2; a weak D match, TRBD2 (5 bases). V was shortened by 3 bases and J by 7 bases, with 9 bases between the two germline ends. The V gene's germline CDR1 is LNHDA and CDR2 SQIVND (reference sequence). The CDR3 is 13 amino acids. CDR3 residues: CASSMQAGGELFF. The CDR3 DNA sequence: TGTGCCAGTAGTATGCAGGCGGGCGGGGAGCTGTTTTTT.

The V and J genes are TRBV12-3 or TRBV12-4 and TRBJ1-6, with D possibly matching TRBD1 (6 bases). The CDR3 extends over 13 amino acids. V lost 6 bases to trimming and J lost 8 bases, with 11 bases between them. The CDR3 nucleotides read TGTGCCAGCAGACAGGGAGACGATTCACCCCTCCACTTT. It encodes CASRQGDDSPLHF.

The chain joins TRBV7-2 to TRBJ1-2; TRBD1 agrees at 7 bases. The CDR3 covers 13 residues. Germline CDR1 and CDR2: SGHTA and FQGNSA. The V and J ends lost 5 bases and 8 bases, in that order; junction bases with no gene match: 8. CDR3 DNA sequence: TGTGCCAGCAGCCCCCAGGGGGTAAAGGGCTACACCTTC. Amino acids: CASSPQGVKGYTF.

About this clone itself: Other DNA sequences in this sample translate to the same CDR3. The rearrangement uses TRBV3-1 (or the pseudogene TRBV3-2) and TRBJ1-6, with D tentatively TRBD1 (6 bases). CDR1 LGHDT and CDR2 YNNKEL come from the germline V gene (reference sequence). Trimming left V 2 bases short and J 7 bases short, with 9 bases between. The CDR3 totals 14 residues. The DNA for the CDR3 is TGTGCCAGCAGCCAACAGGGGTCAAATTCACCCCTCCACTTT. It codes for CASSQQGSNSPLHF.

CDR3 loop: CASTQGRGETQYF. The CDR3 DNA reads TGCGCCAGCACGCAGGGGCGCGGGGAGACCCAGTACTTC. The V and J genes are TRBV5-1 and TRBJ2-5; D may be TRBD1 (6 bases). In germline, CDR1 is SGHRS, CDR2 YFSETQ. The CDR3 consists of 13 residues. V was pared by 6 bases and J by 5 bases, with 14 bases between.

This chain links TRBV18 with TRBJ2-7; D remains ambiguous. CDR3 length: 15 amino acids. Looked up from germline, CDR1 is KGHSH and CDR2 is LQKENI. V was shortened by 3 bases and J by 0 bases, with 12 bases between the two germline ends. CDR3 nucleotide sequence: TGTGCCAGCTCACCGGTAAGGTACAGCTCCTACGAGCAGTACTTC. Protein sequence: CASSPVRYSSYEQYF.

V and J are TRBV9 and TRBJ2-1; D gene uncertain. Trimming removed 2 bases from V and 4 bases from J, with 13 bases in between. CDR1 is SGDLS, CDR2 YYNGEE, per germline. This CDR3 has 15 amino acids. Here the CDR3 reads CASSVTGEEYNEQFF. The DNA of the CDR3 is TGTGCCAGCAGCGTCACGGGTGAAGAGTACAATGAGCAGTTCTTC.